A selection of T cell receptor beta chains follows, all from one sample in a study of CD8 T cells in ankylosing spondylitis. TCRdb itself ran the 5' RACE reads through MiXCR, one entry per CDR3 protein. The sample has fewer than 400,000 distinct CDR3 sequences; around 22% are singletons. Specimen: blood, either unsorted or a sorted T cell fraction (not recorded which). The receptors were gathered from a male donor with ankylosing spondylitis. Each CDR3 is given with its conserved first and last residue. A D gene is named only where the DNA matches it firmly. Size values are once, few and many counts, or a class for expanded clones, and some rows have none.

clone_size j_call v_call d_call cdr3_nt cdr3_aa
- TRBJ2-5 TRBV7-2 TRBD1 TGTGCCAGCAGCTTCCCGGGACAGGGGGCACAAAAAGAGACCCAGTACTTC CASSFPGQGAQKETQYF
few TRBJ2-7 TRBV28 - TGTGCCAGCAGACCCCGGGACCAGCTCTACGAGCAGTACTTC CASRPRDQLYEQYF
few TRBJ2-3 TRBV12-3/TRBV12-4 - TGTGCCAGCACGGGACTAGATACGCAGTATTTT CASTGLDTQYF
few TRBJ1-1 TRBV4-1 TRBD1 TGCGCCAGCAGCCAGCTTATTGCTTCCGGGACAGGGGCCCGGAACACTGAAGCTTTCTTT CASSQLIASGTGARNTEAFF
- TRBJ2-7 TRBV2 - TGTGCCAGCAGTGACGTAGGCTTGTACGAGCAGTACTTC CASSDVGLYEQYF
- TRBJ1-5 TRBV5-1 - TGCGCCAGCAGCTCCCGCGGGTTGGATCAGCCCCAGCATTTT CASSSRGLDQPQHF
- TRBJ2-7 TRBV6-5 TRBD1 TGTGCCAGCAGTTCTGGACAGGGGTTGCCCTACGAGCAGTACTTC CASSSGQGLPYEQYF
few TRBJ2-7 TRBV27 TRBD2 TGTGCCAGCAAAAAACTAGCGGGAGACGAGCAGTACTTC CASKKLAGDEQYF
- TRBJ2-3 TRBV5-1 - TGCGCCAGCAGCTTCTATACCCTCGGAGGGGCCCTCACAGATACGCAGTATTTT CASSFYTLGGALTDTQYF
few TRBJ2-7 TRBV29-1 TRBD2 TGCAGCGTTGTGCGGCTAGCGGGAGGAGACGAGCAGTACTTC CSVVRLAGGDEQYF
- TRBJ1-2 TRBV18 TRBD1 TGTGCCAGCTCACCGGGACAGTACTATGGCTACACCTTC CASSPGQYYGYTF
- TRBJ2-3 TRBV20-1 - TGCAGTGCTAGCTTTATCGGGGGCACAGATACGCAGTATTTT CSASFIGGTDTQYF
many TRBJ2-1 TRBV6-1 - TGTGCCAGCAGTGAATCCAGCGTTCAGGGTGAGCAGTTCTTC CASSESSVQGEQFF
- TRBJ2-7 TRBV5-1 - TGCGCCAGCAGCCCGGACATACTGGGCCCACAGCAGTACTTC CASSPDILGPQQYF
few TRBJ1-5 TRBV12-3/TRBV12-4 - TGTGCCAGCAGCTTCGCGGACCAAAGTCAGCCCCAGCATTTT CASSFADQSQPQHF
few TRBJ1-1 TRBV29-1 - TGCAGCGTTGAAGGAGGGGGGAACACTGAAGCTTTCTTT CSVEGGGNTEAFF
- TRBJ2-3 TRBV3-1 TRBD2 TGTGCCAGCAGCCAAGGCCGACTAGCGGATACGCAGTATTTT CASSQGRLADTQYF
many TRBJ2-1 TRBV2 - TGTGCCAGCAGTCCAAGGGGAATCTCCTACAATGAGCAGTTCTTC CASSPRGISYNEQFF
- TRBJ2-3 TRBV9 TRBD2 TGTGCCAGCAGCGCTCCGGGACTAGCGTCAGATACGCAGTATTTT CASSAPGLASDTQYF
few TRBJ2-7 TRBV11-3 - TGTGCCAGCAGCTACCAGCGGGTCAGCTCCTACGAGCAGTACTTC CASSYQRVSSYEQYF
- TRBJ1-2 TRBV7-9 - TGTGCCAGCAGCTTAGCGTCTGGGGCCCACTATGGCTACACCTTC CASSLASGAHYGYTF
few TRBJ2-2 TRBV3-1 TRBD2 TGTGCCAGCAGCCCGGCGATCCTAGCGGGGCACGACGGGCTGTTTTTT CASSPAILAGHDGLFF